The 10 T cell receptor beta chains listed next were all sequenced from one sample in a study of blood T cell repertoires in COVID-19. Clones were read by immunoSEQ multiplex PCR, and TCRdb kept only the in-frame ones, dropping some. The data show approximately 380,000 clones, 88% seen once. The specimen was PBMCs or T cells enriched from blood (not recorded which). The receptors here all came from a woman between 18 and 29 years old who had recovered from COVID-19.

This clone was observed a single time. The CDR3 loop reads CASSGFPGTDEKLFF. The CDR3 DNA reads as TGTGCCAGCAGTGGTTTCCCCGGGACAGATGAAAAACTGTTTTTT. The chain joins TRBV6-4 to TRBJ1-4; TRBD1 matches 7 bases. V was pared by 4 bases and J by 6 bases, with 8 bases of the junction left unmatched. The germline V gene has CDR1 MRHNA and CDR2 SNTAGT. This CDR3 has 15 amino acids.

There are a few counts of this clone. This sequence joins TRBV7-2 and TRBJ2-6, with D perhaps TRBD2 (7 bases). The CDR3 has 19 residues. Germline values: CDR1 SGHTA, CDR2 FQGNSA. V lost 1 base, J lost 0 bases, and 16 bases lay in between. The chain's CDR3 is CASSLVYPGGHSGANVLTF. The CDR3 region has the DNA TGTGCCAGCAGCTTAGTTTATCCCGGGGGGCACTCTGGGGCCAACGTCCTGACTTTC.

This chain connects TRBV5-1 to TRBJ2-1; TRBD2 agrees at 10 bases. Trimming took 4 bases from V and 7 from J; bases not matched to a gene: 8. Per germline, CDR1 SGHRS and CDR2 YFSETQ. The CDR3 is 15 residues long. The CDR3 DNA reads TGCGCCAGCAGCATTAGCGGGGGGCCCCTGAATGAGCAGTTCTTC. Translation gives CASSISGGPLNEQFF.

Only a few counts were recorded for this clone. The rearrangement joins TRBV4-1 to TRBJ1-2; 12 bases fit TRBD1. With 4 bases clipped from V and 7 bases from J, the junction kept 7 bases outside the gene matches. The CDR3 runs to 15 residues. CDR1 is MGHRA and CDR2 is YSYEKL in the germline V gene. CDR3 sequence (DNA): TGCGCCAGCAGCCCTAGAAGGGGACAGGGGGCTGGCTACACCTTC. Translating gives CASSPRRGQGAGYTF.

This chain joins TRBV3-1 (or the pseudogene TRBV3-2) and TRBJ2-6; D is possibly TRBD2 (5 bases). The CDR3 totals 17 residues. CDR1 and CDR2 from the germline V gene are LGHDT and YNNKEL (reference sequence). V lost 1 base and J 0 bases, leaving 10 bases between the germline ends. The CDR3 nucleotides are TGTGCCAGCAGCCAAGGGTCGGGAATCTCTGGGGCCAACGTCCTGACTTTC. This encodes CASSQGSGISGANVLTF.

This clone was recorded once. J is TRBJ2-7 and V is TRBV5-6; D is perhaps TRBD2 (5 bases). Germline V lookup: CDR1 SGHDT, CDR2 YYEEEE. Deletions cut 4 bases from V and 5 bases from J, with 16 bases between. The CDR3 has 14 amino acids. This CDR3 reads CASSLLRARNEQYF. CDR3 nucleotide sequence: TGTGCCAGCAGCCTCCTGAGGGCGCGGAACGAGCAGTACTTC.

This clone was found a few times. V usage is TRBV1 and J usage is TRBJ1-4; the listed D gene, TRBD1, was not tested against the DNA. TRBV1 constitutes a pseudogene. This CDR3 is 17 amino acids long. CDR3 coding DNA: TGCACCAGCAGCCAAGGGTTTGCCGGACAGGGGGATGAAAAACTGTTTTTT. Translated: CTSSQGFAGQGDEKLFF.

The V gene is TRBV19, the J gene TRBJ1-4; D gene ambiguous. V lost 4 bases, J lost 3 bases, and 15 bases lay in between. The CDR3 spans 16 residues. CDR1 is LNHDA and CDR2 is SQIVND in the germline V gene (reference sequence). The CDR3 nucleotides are TGTGCCAGTAGTAGGGTGCTGGGCCCAGCTAATGAAAAACTGTTTTTT. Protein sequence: CASSRVLGPANEKLFF.

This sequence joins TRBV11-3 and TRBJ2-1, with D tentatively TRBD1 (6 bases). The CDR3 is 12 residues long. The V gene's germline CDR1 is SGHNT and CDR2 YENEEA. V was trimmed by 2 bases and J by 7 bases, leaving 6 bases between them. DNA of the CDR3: TGTGCCAGCAGCTTACAGGGGAATGAGCAGTTCTTC. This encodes CASSLQGNEQFF.

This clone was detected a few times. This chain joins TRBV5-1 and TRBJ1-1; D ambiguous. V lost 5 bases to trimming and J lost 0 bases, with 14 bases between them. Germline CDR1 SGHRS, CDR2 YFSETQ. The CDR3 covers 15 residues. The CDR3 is CASRTAAGLNTEAFF. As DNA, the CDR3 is TGCGCCAGCAGAACGGCAGCGGGCCTGAACACTGAAGCTTTCTTT.